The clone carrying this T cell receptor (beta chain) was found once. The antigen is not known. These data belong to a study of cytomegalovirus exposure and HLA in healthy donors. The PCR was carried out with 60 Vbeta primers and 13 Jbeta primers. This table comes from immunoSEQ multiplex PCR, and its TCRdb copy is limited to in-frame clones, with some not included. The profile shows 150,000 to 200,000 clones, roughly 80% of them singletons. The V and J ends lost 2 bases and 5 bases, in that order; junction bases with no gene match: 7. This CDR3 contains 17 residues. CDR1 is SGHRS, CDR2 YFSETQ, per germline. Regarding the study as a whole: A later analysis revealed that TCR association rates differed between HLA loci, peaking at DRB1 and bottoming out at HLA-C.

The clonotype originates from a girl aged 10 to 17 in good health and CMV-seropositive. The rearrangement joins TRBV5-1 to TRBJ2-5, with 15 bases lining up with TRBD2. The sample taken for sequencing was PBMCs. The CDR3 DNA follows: TGCGCCAGCAGCTTCTCAGTAGGGACTAGCGGGGGGGAGACCCAGTACTTC. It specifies CASSFSVGTSGGETQYF.